A single sample is the source of the 3 T cell receptor beta chains below, sequenced in a study of control samples from healthy donors and cancer patients. TCRdb's table, derived via immunoSEQ multiplex PCR, lists solely in-frame clones and lacks some. The sample holds fewer than 500,000 clones, around 90% seen once. Sequencing input: PBMCs. These receptor sequences come from a man aged 35-49 years with head and neck cancer.

The chain employs TRBV18 and TRBJ1-1; D is ambiguous. The germline V gene has CDR1 KGHSH and CDR2 LQKENI. The CDR3 has 14 residues. With 6 bases removed from V and 5 bases from J, the gap between germline ends came to 16 bases. As DNA, the CDR3 is TGTGCCAGCTCCCGGGGAGGTGGAAGGACTGAAGCTTTCTTT. It translates to CASSRGGGRTEAFF. The full variable domain, rest sourced from reference TRBV18 and TRBJ1-1, is NAGVMQNPRHLVRRRGQEARLRCSPMKGHSHVYWYRQLPEEGLKFMVYLQKENIIDESGMPKERFSAEFPKEGPSILRIQQVVRGDSAAYFCASSRGGGRTEAFFGQGTRLTVV.

The gene calls are TRBV28 and TRBJ2-5; 9 bases match TRBD2. Trimming cost V 1 base and J 4 bases; bases outside gene matches: 13. The CDR3 runs to 18 residues. Germline V gene sequence: CDR1 MDHEN, CDR2 SYDVKM. The CDR3 spells CASSLSAMAGGPGETQYF. The CDR3 DNA follows: TGTGCCAGCAGTTTATCGGCGATGGCGGGGGGGCCGGGAGAGACCCAGTACTTC.

V gene TRBV7-3 combines with J gene TRBJ2-5; maybe TRBD1 (5 bases). From germline, CDR1 is SGHTA and CDR2 FQGTGA. This CDR3 spans 15 amino acids. V was clipped by 0 bases and J by 4 bases, with 12 bases between them. The CDR3 nucleotides are TGTGCCAGCAGCTTAACTATGGGGCCCGGAGAGACCCAGTACTTC. Protein sequence: CASSLTMGPGETQYF.